The entry below gives a single TCR beta chain sequence along with its context. What it binds is not known. The sample originates from a study of cytomegalovirus exposure and HLA in healthy donors. V shed 8 bases and J shed 5 bases, with 15 bases lying between them. This CDR3 has 13 residues. Germline-derived CDR1 and CDR2 are MNHNY and SVGAGI (reference sequence). The PCR used 60 Vbeta and 13 Jbeta primers. Here immunoSEQ multiplex PCR was the method, and the copy in TCRdb shows in-frame clones only, minus some. Of 150,000 to 200,000 clones in the sample, under 85% are singletons; the top ten hold 2.9%. General study points: Presence/absence analyses assumed roughly uniform sequencing depth across donors, which may not hold.

The TCR originated in a male donor in good health and CMV-seronegative. The specimen was PBMCs. V gene TRBV6-6 combines with J gene TRBJ1-1; possibly TRBD1 for D (6 bases). CDR3 bases: TGTGCCAGCGTTAACAGGGAATGGACTGAAGCTTTCTTT. Amino acid sequence: CASVNREWTEAFF.